These 16 T cell receptor beta chains came from one sample sequenced in a study of shared clonotypes between healthy human individuals. Sequencing was performed with immunoSEQ multiplex PCR; in TCRdb, only in-frame clones are kept and a portion is missing. The sample includes 2 million to 3 million clones, 93% of them seen just once. Sequencing used naive CD4+ T cells from PBMCs. Noted subset: CD45RA+ positively selected. These receptors were collected from a young man in good health. Some clones in this sample may be carry-over from other donors' samples.

V usage is TRBV7-2 and J usage is TRBJ1-5; D ambiguous. CDR3 length: 15 residues. V dropped 5 bases and J dropped 3 bases, with 14 bases sitting between them. Looked up from germline, CDR1 is SGHTA and CDR2 is FQGNSA. The CDR3 loop reads CASSLSSGSNQPQHF. The CDR3 nucleotides read TGTGCCAGCAGCCTAAGCTCCGGATCCAATCAGCCCCAGCATTTT.

The CDR3 DNA reads TGTGCCAGCAGCTTATCGAGACTAGCCCCCGGGGAGCTGTTTTTT. This encodes CASSLSRLAPGELFF. The genes are TRBV11-2 and TRBJ2-2; TRBD2 aligns across 7 bases. CDR1 SGHAT and CDR2 FQNNGV come from the germline V gene. The CDR3 totals 15 residues. Losses at the gene ends were 2 bases for V and 6 bases for J; bases not matched to a gene: 6.

CDR3 amino acids: CASSKVSGGRGGEKLFF. Written as DNA, the CDR3 is TGTGCCAGCAGCAAAGTGTCTGGGGGCCGGGGAGGTGAAAAACTGTTTTTT. V is TRBV21-1 and J is TRBJ1-4. TRBV21-1 is listed as a pseudogene. The CDR3 contains 17 residues.

J is TRBJ1-1 and V is TRBV10-1; no reliable D call. Germline CDR1 WNHNN, CDR2 SYGVQD (reference sequence). V lost 2 bases and J 7 bases, leaving 14 bases between the germline ends. The CDR3 extends over 14 amino acids. The CDR3: CASSEDAGSVEAFF. In DNA, the CDR3 is TGCGCCAGCAGTGAGGACGCCGGTAGTGTTGAAGCTTTCTTT.

V and J are TRBV5-6 and TRBJ1-2; D call uncertain. Deletions cut 3 bases from V and 6 bases from J, with 12 bases between. Germline-derived CDR1 and CDR2 are SGHDT and YYEEEE. This CDR3 region has 13 residues. The CDR3 loop is CASSWNGVDGYTF. The CDR3 DNA is TGTGCCAGCAGCTGGAATGGGGTAGATGGCTACACCTTC.

This chain uses TRBV18 with TRBJ2-7, with 8 positions matching TRBD2. J gave up 2 bases and V 6 bases, and 6 bases lay outside the gene matches. Germline V lookup: CDR1 KGHSH, CDR2 LQKENI. CDR3 length: 14 amino acids. CDR3 amino acids: CASSQIAGPYEQYF. The CDR3 DNA reads as TGTGCCAGCTCCCAAATAGCGGGACCCTACGAGCAGTACTTC.

CDR3 sequence (DNA): TGTGCCAGCACCCCAGGGCGGGACTACGAGCAGTACTTC. Encoded protein: CASTPGRDYEQYF. The genes are TRBV6-5 and TRBJ2-7; a possible D gene is TRBD2 (6 bases). Germline loops: CDR1 MNHEY, CDR2 SVGAGI. This CDR3 has 13 residues. Trimming pared 7 bases from V and 3 bases from J, leaving 13 bases between.

This chain connects TRBV5-1 to TRBJ1-1; unclear D gene. Trimming removed 4 bases from V and 1 base from J, with 17 bases in between. The germline gives CDR1 SGHRS, CDR2 YFSETQ. The CDR3 totals 16 residues. The CDR3 loop reads CASSTAGRGRNTEAFF. CDR3 DNA sequence: TGCGCCAGCAGCACCGCTGGACGGGGAAGGAACACTGAAGCTTTCTTT.

Remarks on this clone: At the DNA level, this CDR3 is encoded by other sequences in the same sample as well. V gene TRBV7-2 combines with J gene TRBJ2-5; 7 nucleotides agree with TRBD1. Trimming removed 5 bases from V and 5 bases from J; junction bases left unmatched: 8. The CDR3 runs 14 residues. Germline V gene lookup returns CDR1 SGHTA and CDR2 FQGNSA. CDR3 coding DNA: TGTGCCAGCAGCCCACGACAGGGTCCGGAGACCCAGTACTTC. Its translation is CASSPRQGPETQYF. The variable domain in full, completed from reference TRBV7-2 and TRBJ2-5, reads GAGVSQSPSNKVTEKGKDVELRCDPISGHTALYWYRQSLGQGLEFLIYFQGNSAPDKSGLPSDRFSAERTGGSVSTLTIQRTQQEDSAVYLCASSPRQGPETQYFGPGTRLLVL.

V usage is TRBV2 and J usage is TRBJ2-1; 12 bases are a match to TRBD2. Germline lookup yields CDR1 SNHLY and CDR2 FYNNEI. The V segment lost 10 bases and the J segment 6 bases; nucleotides outside the gene matches: 7. The CDR3 totals 14 residues. The CDR3 here is CAIASGRVFNEQFF. CDR3 coding DNA: TGTGCCATCGCTAGCGGGAGGGTGTTCAATGAGCAGTTCTTC.

The chain links TRBV27 to TRBJ1-5, with TRBD1 as a possible D gene (6 bases). The CDR3 has 16 residues. With 6 bases removed from V and 3 bases from J, the gap between germline ends came to 18 bases. CDR1 is MNHEY, CDR2 SMNVEV, per germline (reference sequence). The CDR3 coding sequence is TGTGCCAGCAGGGCTAGAGGGGGGGTCTCCAATCAGCCCCAGCATTTT. It yields the protein CASRARGGVSNQPQHF.

The chain links TRBV29-1 to TRBJ2-5; D is uncertain. The CDR3 contains 12 residues. Trimming pared 3 bases from V and 6 bases from J, leaving 11 bases between. The germline gives CDR1 SQVTM, CDR2 ANQGSEA. CDR3 DNA: TGCAGCGTTGAGTCCGGCGCCAAGACCCAGTACTTC. Residues: CSVESGAKTQYF.

The chain employs TRBV28 and TRBJ1-5; D is possibly TRBD1 (5 bases). Trimming cost V 5 bases and J 2 bases, with 19 bases left between them. CDR3 size: 17 residues. CDR1 and CDR2 from the germline V gene are MDHEN and SYDVKM. The CDR3 nucleotides are TGTGCCAGCAGTCATAATGGGCTCAGGGTGCGCAATCAGCCCCAGCATTTT. This encodes CASSHNGLRVRNQPQHF. The full variable domain, with the rest looked up from reference TRBV28 and TRBJ1-5, is DVKVTQSSRYLVKRTGEKVFLECVQDMDHENMFWYRQDPGLGLRLIYFSYDVKMKEKGDIPEGYSVSREKKERFSLILESASTNQTSMYLCASSHNGLRVRNQPQHFGDGTRLSIL.

This chain links TRBV7-2 with TRBJ2-2; the match to TRBD2 covers 7 bases. V lost 4 bases and J lost 5; bases outside the gene matches: 1. This CDR3 contains 13 residues. Germline CDR1 and CDR2: SGHTA and FQGNSA. CDR3 DNA: TGTGCCAGCAGCTGGGAGGGAACCGGGGAGCTGTTTTTT. This translates into CASSWEGTGELFF.

The gene calls are TRBV5-8 and TRBJ1-5; D unclear. Germline lookup yields CDR1 SGHTS and CDR2 YDEGEE. The V end lost 0 bases, the J end lost 7 bases, and 8 bases lay between the germline ends. The CDR3 extends over 13 amino acids. DNA for the CDR3: TGTGCCAGCAGCTTGGCGGGGTACCAGCCCCAGCATTTT. Translated: CASSLAGYQPQHF.

The chain couples TRBV28 to TRBJ2-7; TRBD2 is a possible D gene (7 bases). V shed 7 bases and J shed 2 bases, with 18 bases lying between them. CDR1 is MDHEN and CDR2 is SYDVKM in the germline V gene. CDR3 size: 15 residues. This CDR3 reads CASTAPGGGPYEQYF. DNA for the CDR3: TGTGCCAGCACTGCGCCTGGGGGGGGCCCCTACGAGCAGTACTTC.